Sequencing of this T cell receptor (beta chain) was carried out in a study of blood T cell repertoires in COVID-19. On the study more broadly: Whether acute or convalescent, the COVID-19 samples came from the United States, Italy and Spain. From T cells, B-cell-depleted T cells, or PBMCs came the material, which was cDNA or gDNA.

The sample holds one count of this clone. Germline CDR1 and CDR2: SGHDN and FVKESK. Between the trimmed V and J ends, which lost 0 bases and 10 bases, there was a span of 15 bases. The CDR3 length is 15 residues. In the original workflow: Nucleated cell counts were estimated from reference gene primer amplification. The method was immunoSEQ multiplex PCR; TCRdb's version includes in-frame clones alone and lacks a portion of them. Clone size and the V and J calls come from that table; the DNA yielded D and trimming. The data hold about 49,000 clones, with around 83% observed a single time. This chain connects TRBV14 to TRBJ1-4, with D unclear. Sequenced sample: peripheral blood. This TCR was sampled from a man aged 40-49 years with active COVID-19. The CDR3 bases are TGTGCCAGCAGCCAAGATGAGGGCAGGACGGGAAAACTGTTTTTT. This translates into CASSQDEGRTGKLFF.